The rows below give T cell receptor beta chains drawn from one sample of a study of CD8 T cells in ankylosing spondylitis. TCRdb called the 5' RACE reads again in MiXCR, with one record for every CDR3 protein. The data hold about 480,000 distinct CDR3 sequences, with over 15% observed a single time. Sequenced material: blood, either unsorted or a sorted T cell fraction (not recorded which). The receptors here all came from a male donor with ankylosing spondylitis. CDR3s include the opening cysteine and the closing phenylalanine or tryptophan. The D gene is left open where the match is weak.

d_call j_call v_call cdr3_aa
. TRBJ1-5 TRBV28 CASSDTAPPQPQHF
. TRBJ2-3 TRBV4-3 CASLLEGQADTQYF
. TRBJ1-1 TRBV11-2 CASSSSGNTEAFF
. TRBJ1-1 TRBV7-9 CASSWGGRVNTEAFF
TRBD1 TRBJ2-7 TRBV24-1 CATSDSGQGIEQYF
. TRBJ2-2 TRBV9 CASSVGGGTGELFF
. TRBJ2-1 TRBV15 CATSRGLDNEQFF
TRBD2 TRBJ2-4 TRBV7-9 CASSLSLAGGNIQYF
. TRBJ1-1 TRBV9 CASSVEGGGEAFF
TRBD1 TRBJ2-2 TRBV7-9 CASSLTWQGANTGELFF
TRBD1 TRBJ2-5 TRBV6-5 CASSYDGQGPGTQYF
. TRBJ1-5 TRBV24-1 CATSGGSNQPQHF
. TRBJ2-1 TRBV15 CASRWAGKNEQFF
. TRBJ1-2 TRBV3-1 CASRPGTLYGYTF
TRBD1 TRBJ1-2 TRBV6-1 CASSRAGTGGNYGYTF
TRBD2 TRBJ2-7 TRBV3-1 CASSHGLGNEQYF
TRBD1 TRBJ2-3 TRBV6-6 CASAWDSSDTQYF
. TRBJ2-1 TRBV28 CASSYRLGAFF
. TRBJ2-3 TRBV24-1 CATSDTIESDTQYF
. TRBJ2-1 TRBV6-1 CASSPPASSSYNEQFF
. TRBJ1-2 TRBV28 CASTRGGPANYGYTF
. TRBJ2-2 TRBV20-1 CSATWNGELFF
. TRBJ2-1 TRBV7-2 CASSLSSEWGNEQFF
. TRBJ2-1 TRBV5-6 CASTAGARGIYNEQFF
TRBD1 TRBJ1-4 TRBV4-1 CASSLSPTGVTNEKLFF
. TRBJ2-1 TRBV3-1 CASSSRGVGDLSYNEQFF
TRBD1 TRBJ1-3 TRBV5-1 CASSSGQGAGNTIYF
. TRBJ2-4 TRBV6-2/TRBV6-3 CASSYSSWRADGAKNIQYF